What follows are 32 T cell receptor beta chains derived from one specimen sequenced in a study of PD-L1 blockade in urothelial cancer. Clones were read by immunoSEQ multiplex PCR, and TCRdb kept only the in-frame ones, dropping some. This table has 100,000 or so clones, approximately 85% appearing once. The sequences come from PBMCs, collected around atezolizumab (anti-PD-L1) treatment. The receptors stem from a man aged 50 to 60 with urothelial cancer.

This chain joins TRBV7-6 and TRBJ2-7; D unresolved. The CDR3 is made up of 12 amino acids. V was shortened by 4 bases and J by 5 bases, with 9 bases between the two germline ends. Germline CDR1 is SGHVS and CDR2 is FNYEAQ. The CDR3 DNA sequence: TGTGCCAGCAGCTCCCCGTTTAACGAGCAGTACTTC. It specifies CASSSPFNEQYF.

The chain links TRBV6-1 to TRBJ2-7; 10 bases line up with TRBD2. Germline loops: CDR1 MNHNS, CDR2 SASEGT. The CDR3 consists of 14 residues. V was clipped by 6 bases and J by 3 bases; unmatched bases: 5. The CDR3 sequence: CASRLAGAFYEQYF. The CDR3 DNA follows: TGTGCCAGCAGGCTAGCGGGAGCTTTCTACGAGCAGTACTTC.

The V call is TRBV21-1, the J call TRBJ2-5; the table's TRBD2 call for D was not verified on the DNA. TRBV21-1 is a pseudogene segment. The CDR3 contains 16 residues. CDR3 coding DNA: TGTGCCAGCAGCAAAGGATCGAGGGAGGAACGAGAGACCCAGTACTTC. The encoded protein is CASSKGSREERETQYF.

This chain connects TRBV18 to TRBJ2-1; 9 positions match TRBD2. This CDR3 is built from 17 residues. The J segment lost 0 bases and the V segment lost 1 base, leaving 4 bases of the junction unmatched. The germline CDR1 and CDR2 sequences are KGHSH and LQKENI. The CDR3 nucleotides are TGTGCCAGCTCACCACTGCTAGCGGGGAGCTCCTACAATGAGCAGTTCTTC. This gives the protein CASSPLLAGSSYNEQFF.

The rearrangement links TRBV4-1 to TRBJ2-3, with 8 bases identical to TRBD1. The CDR3 totals 15 residues. Germline trimming cut 4 bases from V and 7 bases from J; bases unmatched to any gene: 10. Germline lookup yields CDR1 MGHRA and CDR2 YSYEKL. The CDR3 protein is CASSPDRDVLNTQYF. Written as DNA, the CDR3 is TGCGCCAGCAGCCCGGACAGGGACGTTTTAAATACGCAGTATTTT.

The V gene is TRBV19, the J gene TRBJ1-5; a possible D gene is TRBD1 (5 bases). Trimming removed 6 bases from V and 4 bases from J, with 16 bases in between. This CDR3 comprises 15 residues. Germline CDR1 is LNHDA and CDR2 is SQIVND (reference sequence). CDR3 DNA: TGTGCCAGTAGCCCAAGACAGCGTACTAATCAGCCCCAGCATTTT. Translated, it gives CASSPRQRTNQPQHF.

This clone was counted a single time. The V call is TRBV7-2, the J call TRBJ1-1, with a tentative D call TRBD1 (5 bases). This CDR3 region has 14 residues. Trimming stripped 3 bases from V and 0 bases from J, with 8 bases between. CDR1 is SGHTA and CDR2 is FQGNSA in the germline V gene. Here the CDR3 DNA reads TGTGCCAGCAGCTTTGGACAATTGAACACTGAAGCTTTCTTT. Translation gives CASSFGQLNTEAFF.

The V call is TRBV7-3, the J call TRBJ2-3, with 8 bases identical to TRBD2. The ends lost 2 bases at V and 1 base at J; junction bases unmatched: 5. Germline-derived CDR1 and CDR2 are SGHTA and FQGTGA. The CDR3 has 16 residues. The CDR3 reads CASSLVGSGGTDTQYF. Here the CDR3 DNA reads TGTGCCAGCAGCTTAGTGGGTAGCGGGGGCACAGATACGCAGTATTTT.

The V call is TRBV9, the J call TRBJ2-1, with TRBD1 identical over 9 bases. The trim removed 1 base at V and 9 bases at J, leaving 8 bases unmatched. The CDR3 has 15 residues. CDR1 and CDR2 (germline): SGDLS, YYNGEE. CDR3 bases: TGTGCCAGCAGCGTAATAGGGGGACAGGGAGGTGAGCAGTTCTTC. It specifies CASSVIGGQGGEQFF.

This clone has more than one count but fewer than ten. The J gene is TRBJ2-1, the V gene TRBV7-9; possible D gene TRBD2, 5 bases. Germline CDR1 is SEHNR and CDR2 is FQNEAQ (reference sequence). The CDR3 runs 14 residues. V was shortened by 4 bases and J by 10 bases, with 17 bases between the two germline ends. The CDR3 DNA reads TGTGCCAGCAGCTCGCGGGCTGGGGTAGTCGAGCAGTTCTTC. Its translation is CASSSRAGVVEQFF.

The chain employs TRBV28 and TRBJ2-4; 8 bases are a match to TRBD1. J lost 6 bases, V lost 4 bases, and 17 bases had no gene match. This CDR3 spans 18 amino acids. Germline CDR1 reads MDHEN; CDR2 reads SYDVKM. The CDR3 loop reads CASSYPPGQGYSGNIQYF. Here the CDR3 DNA reads TGTGCCAGCAGTTACCCCCCCGGACAGGGCTATTCTGGAAACATTCAGTACTTC.

V is TRBV28 and J is TRBJ2-7; 10 positions agree with TRBD2. Germline CDR1 is MDHEN and CDR2 is SYDVKM. The length of the CDR3 is 13 residues. Unmatched junction bases numbered 3, after V lost 9 bases and J lost 1 base. For the CDR3, the DNA is TGTGCCAGTTTAGCGGGAGGTTCCTACGAGCAGTACTTC. This gives the protein CASLAGGSYEQYF.

This sequence joins TRBV27 and TRBJ1-1, with D tentatively TRBD1 (6 bases). Trimming cost V 4 bases and J 6 bases, with 15 bases left between them. The germline CDR1 and CDR2 sequences are MNHEY and SMNVEV (reference sequence). The CDR3 runs 14 residues. CDR3 region: CASSYRDPSSEAFF. CDR3 bases: TGTGCCAGCAGTTACAGGGACCCCTCCTCTGAAGCTTTCTTT.

The chain couples TRBV7-3 to TRBJ2-1; D possibly corresponds to TRBD2 (6 bases). CDR1 and CDR2 from the germline V gene are SGHTA and FQGTGA. Trimming removed 5 bases at V and 8 bases at J, with 16 bases between. This CDR3 has 14 residues. CDR3 bases: TGTGCCAGCAGCCGTAGCGGTCCCCGGGATGAGCAGTTCTTC. Translating gives CASSRSGPRDEQFF.

CDR3 region: CASSWQGSNQPQHF. In DNA, the CDR3 is TGTGCCAGCAGCTGGCAGGGCTCGAATCAGCCCCAGCATTTT. This chain links TRBV7-2 with TRBJ1-5, with a weak D call TRBD1 (5 bases). CDR3 size: 14 residues. The V end lost 4 bases, the J end lost 4 bases, and 11 bases lay between the germline ends. The V gene's germline CDR1 is SGHTA and CDR2 FQGNSA.

The rearrangement joins TRBV7-9 to TRBJ2-5, with 13 nucleotides matching TRBD2. This CDR3 comprises 18 residues. Germline-derived CDR1 and CDR2 are SEHNR and FQNEAQ (reference sequence). Trimming removed 1 base from V and 0 bases from J; junction bases left unmatched: 5. The CDR3 reads CASSLVKGTSGNQETQYF. CDR3 nucleotide sequence: TGTGCCAGCAGCTTAGTAAAGGGGACTAGCGGGAACCAAGAGACCCAGTACTTC.

The genes are TRBV7-2 and TRBJ2-1; 7 positions match TRBD1. CDR3 length: 13 amino acids. Germline CDR1 SGHTA, CDR2 FQGNSA. V shed 5 bases and J 6 bases; nucleotides not matched to a gene: 4. CDR3 sequence: CASSLTGVNEQFF. The CDR3 region has the DNA TGTGCCAGCAGCCTTACAGGGGTCAATGAGCAGTTCTTC.

This chain connects TRBV27 to TRBJ2-1, with 10 bases matching TRBD2. The CDR3 sequence is 19 residues long. Losses at the gene ends were 0 bases for V and 4 bases for J; bases not matched to a gene: 12. Germline V gene sequence: CDR1 MNHEY, CDR2 SMNVEV (reference sequence). CDR3 nucleotides: TGTGCCAGCAGTTTATCGATATGGGCTAGCGGGAGAGGGTACAATGAGCAGTTCTTC. Protein: CASSLSIWASGRGYNEQFF.

This clone came up a few times. V and J are TRBV14 and TRBJ2-7; no firm D call. Germline V gene sequence: CDR1 SGHDN, CDR2 FVKESK. V lost 4 bases, J lost 3 bases, and 16 bases lay in between. This CDR3 is built from 15 residues. CDR3 DNA sequence: TGTGCCAGCAGCCCACACCACCAAGGCGGCTACGAGCAGTACTTC. Its protein product is CASSPHHQGGYEQYF.

The chain uses TRBV5-4 and TRBJ2-7, with D perhaps TRBD2 (6 bases). The length of the CDR3 is 14 residues. Germline loops: CDR1 SGHNT, CDR2 YYREEE (reference sequence). Trimming removed 3 bases from V and 0 bases from J, with 10 bases in between. DNA for the CDR3: TGTGCCAGCAGCTCGGTGCGGGGCTCCTACGAGCAGTACTTC. It translates to CASSSVRGSYEQYF.

The chain uses TRBV12-5 and TRBJ2-1; 7 bases map to TRBD2. Germline V lookup: CDR1 LGHNT, CDR2 FRNRAP. There are 14 residues in the CDR3. With V trimmed by 7 bases and J by 6 bases, 9 bases remained unmatched. The CDR3 region is CASVQGGGSNEQFF. CDR3 in DNA: TGTGCTAGTGTGCAGGGCGGGGGATCCAATGAGCAGTTCTTC.

This clone occurred once. The V call is TRBV7-6, the J call TRBJ1-5, with 8 positions matching TRBD1. Germline trimming cut 2 bases from V and 5 bases from J; bases unmatched to any gene: 5. CDR3 length: 15 amino acids. Germline loops: CDR1 SGHVS, CDR2 FNYEAQ. The DNA of the CDR3 is TGTGCCAGCAGCTTATCCGGCAGGGGGCATCAGCCCCAGCATTTT. Protein sequence: CASSLSGRGHQPQHF.

This chain connects TRBV6-5 to TRBJ1-6; D is undetermined. Germline V gene sequence: CDR1 MNHEY, CDR2 SVGAGI. This CDR3 is built from 12 residues. The V and J ends lost 6 bases and 11 bases respectively, with 11 bases between them. In DNA form, the CDR3 reads TGTGCCAGCAGAGACTTCGGGACACCCCTCCACTTT. Amino acids: CASRDFGTPLHF.

The CDR3 here is CASSRANYGYTF. The CDR3 coding sequence is TGTGCCAGTAGTAGAGCTAACTATGGCTACACCTTC. V gene TRBV19 combines with J gene TRBJ1-2, with no clear D. Germline V gene data show CDR1 as LNHDA and CDR2 as SQIVND (reference sequence). The ends were cut back, 4 bases at V and 0 bases at J, with 3 bases in the middle. The CDR3 runs to 12 residues.

The chain combines TRBV6-1 with TRBJ2-1; 9 bases line up with TRBD1. Germline CDR1 reads MNHNS; CDR2 reads SASEGT. CDR3 length equals 15 residues. V trimming: 6 bases; J trimming: 8 bases; junction bases outside the gene matches: 11. CDR3 sequence (DNA): TGTGCCAGCAGATTCGCCGGGACAGGGTGGGATGAGCAGTTCTTC. Translation gives CASRFAGTGWDEQFF.

This clone was picked up one time. The rearrangement uses TRBV6-5 and TRBJ2-1; D remains unclear. V was trimmed by 7 bases and J by 6 bases, leaving 7 bases between them. The CDR3 covers 11 residues. CDR1 and CDR2 (germline): MNHEY, SVGAGI. CDR3 DNA: TGTGCCAGCATAGGAGTCAATGAGCAGTTCTTC. It encodes CASIGVNEQFF.

V is TRBV28 and J is TRBJ2-7; 7 bases are shared with TRBD2. CDR3 length: 13 residues. Germline V gives CDR1 MDHEN, CDR2 SYDVKM. The V segment lost 10 bases and the J segment 4 bases; nucleotides outside the gene matches: 10. CDR3 sequence (DNA): TGTGCCACCCTCCGGCGCGGGGGTTACGAGCAGTACTTC. Its protein product is CATLRRGGYEQYF.

The chain is built from TRBV11-3 and TRBJ1-1; perhaps TRBD1 as D (5 bases). The CDR3 contains 18 residues. The germline V gene has CDR1 SGHNT and CDR2 YENEEA. V was trimmed by 11 bases and J by 1 base, leaving 29 bases between them. The CDR3 sequence is CAASGVTAIIEENTEAFF. Written as DNA, the CDR3 is TGTGCCGCTAGCGGGGTGACAGCGATTATCGAGGAGAACACTGAAGCTTTCTTT.

This rearrangement joins TRBV14 to TRBJ2-5; D is unclear. CDR1 is SGHDN and CDR2 is FVKESK in the germline V gene. The CDR3 is 11 residues long. The V end was cut by 3 bases, the J end by 6 bases, with 5 bases between. This CDR3 reads CASSQWQTQYF. The CDR3 DNA sequence: TGTGCCAGCAGCCAGTGGCAGACCCAGTACTTC.

The V call is TRBV19, the J call TRBJ2-5; D unresolved. The germline V gene encodes CDR1 LNHDA and CDR2 SQIVND (reference sequence). V was shortened by 5 bases and J by 5 bases, with 12 bases between the two germline ends. This CDR3 spans 13 amino acids. The CDR3 loop reads CASSPNLLETQYF. For the CDR3, the DNA is TGTGCCAGTAGTCCTAACCTCCTCGAGACCCAGTACTTC. The full variable domain, rest sourced from reference TRBV19 and TRBJ2-5, is DGGITQSPKYLFRKEGQNVTLSCEQNLNHDAMYWYRQDPGQGLRLIYYSQIVNDFQKGDIAEGYSVSREKKESFPLTVTSAQKNPTAFYLCASSPNLLETQYFGPGTRLLVL.

This clone was detected only a few times. The chain carries TRBV27 and TRBJ2-7, with 7 bases fitting TRBD1. The junction had 10 bases not matched to a gene; V was cut back by 5 bases and J by 6 bases. The CDR3 covers 14 residues. CDR1 is MNHEY, CDR2 SMNVEV, per germline (reference sequence). The CDR3, as DNA: TGTGCCAGCAGTCCGTCCTACAGGGGAGTCGAGCAGTACTTC. It codes for CASSPSYRGVEQYF.

The chain combines TRBV11-3 with TRBJ1-1; 7 nucleotides agree with TRBD1. This CDR3 has 14 residues. The V gene end was trimmed by 2 bases and the J gene end by 8 bases; junction bases not matched to a gene: 8. Per germline, CDR1 SGHNT and CDR2 YENEEA. DNA for the CDR3: TGTGCCAGCAGCTTAACGGACAGGTCTGGGGAAGCTTTCTTT. Translated: CASSLTDRSGEAFF.